The clone carrying this T cell receptor (beta chain) was seen a few times. This sample was included in a study of blood T cell repertoires in COVID-19. For the study at large: COVID-19 samples, acute and convalescent, were from the United States, Italy and Spain.

TCRdb's copy holds only in-frame clones and misses some; the assay was immunoSEQ multiplex PCR. The data hold approximately 290,000 clones, with roughly 86% observed a single time. CDR3 length: 15 residues. V was shortened by 8 bases and J by 0 bases, with 15 bases between the two germline ends. The germline CDR1 and CDR2 sequences are SEHNR and FQNEAQ (reference sequence). Patients of the Seattle cohort, enrolled during active infection, were followed longitudinally. This clonotype was sampled from a woman in her twenties or thirties with COVID-19, enrolled during active disease. The rearrangement uses TRBV7-9 and TRBJ2-3; maybe TRBD1 (5 bases). Sequenced input: peripheral blood. The CDR3 DNA sequence: TGTGCCAGCCGCCCTAGGGGCGCTAGCACAGATACGCAGTATTTT. This sequence encodes CASRPRGASTDTQYF.